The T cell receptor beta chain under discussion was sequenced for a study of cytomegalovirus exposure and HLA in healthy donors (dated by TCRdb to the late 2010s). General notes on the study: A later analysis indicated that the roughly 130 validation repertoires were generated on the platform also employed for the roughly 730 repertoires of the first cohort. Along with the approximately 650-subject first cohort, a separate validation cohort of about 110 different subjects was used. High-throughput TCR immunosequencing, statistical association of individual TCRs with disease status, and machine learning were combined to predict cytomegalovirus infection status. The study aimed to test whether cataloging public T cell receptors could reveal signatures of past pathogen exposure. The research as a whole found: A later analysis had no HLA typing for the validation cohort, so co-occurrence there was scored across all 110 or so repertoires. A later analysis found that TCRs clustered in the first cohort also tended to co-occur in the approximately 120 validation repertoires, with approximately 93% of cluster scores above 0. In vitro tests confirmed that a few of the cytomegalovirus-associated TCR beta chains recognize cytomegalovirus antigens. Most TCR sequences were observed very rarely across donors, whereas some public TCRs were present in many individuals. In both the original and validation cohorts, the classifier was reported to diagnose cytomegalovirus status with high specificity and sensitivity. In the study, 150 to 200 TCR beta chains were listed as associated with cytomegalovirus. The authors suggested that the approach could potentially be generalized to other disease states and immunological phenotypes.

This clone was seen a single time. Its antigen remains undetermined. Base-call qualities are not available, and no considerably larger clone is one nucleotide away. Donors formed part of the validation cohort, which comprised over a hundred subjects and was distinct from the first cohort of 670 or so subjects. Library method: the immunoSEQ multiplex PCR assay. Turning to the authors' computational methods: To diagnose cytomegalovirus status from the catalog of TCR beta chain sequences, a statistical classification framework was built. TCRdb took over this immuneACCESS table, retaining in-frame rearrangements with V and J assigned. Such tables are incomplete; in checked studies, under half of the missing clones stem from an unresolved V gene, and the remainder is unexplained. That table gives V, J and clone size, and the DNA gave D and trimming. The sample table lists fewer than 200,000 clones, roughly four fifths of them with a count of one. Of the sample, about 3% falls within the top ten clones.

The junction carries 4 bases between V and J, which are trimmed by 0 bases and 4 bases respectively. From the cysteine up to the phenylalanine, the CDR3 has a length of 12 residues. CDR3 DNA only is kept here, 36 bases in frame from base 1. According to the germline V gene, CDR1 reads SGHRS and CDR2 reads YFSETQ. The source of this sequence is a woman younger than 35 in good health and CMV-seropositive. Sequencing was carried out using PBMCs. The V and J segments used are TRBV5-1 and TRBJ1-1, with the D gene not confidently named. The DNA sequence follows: TGCGCCAGCAGCTTGGGGAGCACTGAAGCTTTCTTT. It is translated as CASSLGSTEAFF.